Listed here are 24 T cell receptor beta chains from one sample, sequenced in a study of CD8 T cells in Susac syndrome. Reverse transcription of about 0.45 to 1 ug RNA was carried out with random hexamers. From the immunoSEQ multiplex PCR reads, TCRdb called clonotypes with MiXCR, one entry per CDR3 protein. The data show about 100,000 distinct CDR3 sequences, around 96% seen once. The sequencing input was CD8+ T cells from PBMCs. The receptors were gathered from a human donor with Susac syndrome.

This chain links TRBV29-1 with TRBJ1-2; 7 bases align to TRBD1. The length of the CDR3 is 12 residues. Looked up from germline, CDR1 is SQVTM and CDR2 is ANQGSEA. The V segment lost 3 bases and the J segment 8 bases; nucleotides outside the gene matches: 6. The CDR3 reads CSVEVQGYGYTF. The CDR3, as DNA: TGCAGCGTTGAGGTACAGGGGTACGGCTACACCTTC.

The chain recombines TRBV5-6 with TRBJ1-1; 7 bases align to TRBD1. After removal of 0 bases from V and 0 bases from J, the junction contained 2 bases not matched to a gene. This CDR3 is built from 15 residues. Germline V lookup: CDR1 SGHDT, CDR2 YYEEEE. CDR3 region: CASSLGQGLNTEAFF. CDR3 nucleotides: TGTGCCAGCAGCTTGGGACAGGGATTGAACACTGAAGCTTTCTTT.

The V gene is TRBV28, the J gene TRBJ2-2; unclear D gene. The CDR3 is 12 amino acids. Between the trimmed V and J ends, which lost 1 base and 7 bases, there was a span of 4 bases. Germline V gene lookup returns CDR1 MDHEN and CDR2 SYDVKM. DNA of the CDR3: TGTGCCAGCAGTTTATTGGACGGGGAGCTGTTTTTT. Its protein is CASSLLDGELFF.

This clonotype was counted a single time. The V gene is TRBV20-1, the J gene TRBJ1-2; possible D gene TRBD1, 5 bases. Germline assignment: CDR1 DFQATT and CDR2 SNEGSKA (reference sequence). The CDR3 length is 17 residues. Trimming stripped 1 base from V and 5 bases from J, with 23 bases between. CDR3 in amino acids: CSARGGTFGGSGYGYTF. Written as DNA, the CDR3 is TGCAGTGCTAGAGGTGGGACGTTCGGGGGAAGCGGATATGGCTACACCTTC.

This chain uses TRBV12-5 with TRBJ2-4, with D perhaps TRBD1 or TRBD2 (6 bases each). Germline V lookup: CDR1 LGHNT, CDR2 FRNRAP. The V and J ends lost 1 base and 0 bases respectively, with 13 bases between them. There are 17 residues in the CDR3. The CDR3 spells CASGLAGGWRAKNIQYF. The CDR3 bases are TGTGCTAGTGGTTTGGCCGGGGGCTGGAGAGCCAAAAACATTCAGTACTTC.

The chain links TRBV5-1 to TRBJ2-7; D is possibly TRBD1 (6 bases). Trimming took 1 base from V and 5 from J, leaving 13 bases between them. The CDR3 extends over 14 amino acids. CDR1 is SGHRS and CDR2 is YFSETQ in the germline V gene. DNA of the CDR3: TGCGCCAGCAGCTTGACTCAGGGGAGAGACGAGCAGTACTTC. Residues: CASSLTQGRDEQYF.

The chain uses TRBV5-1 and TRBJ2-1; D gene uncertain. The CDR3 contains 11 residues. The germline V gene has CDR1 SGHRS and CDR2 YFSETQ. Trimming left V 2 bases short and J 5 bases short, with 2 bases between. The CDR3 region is CASSFNNEQFF. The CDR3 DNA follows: TGCGCCAGCAGCTTTAACAATGAGCAGTTCTTC.

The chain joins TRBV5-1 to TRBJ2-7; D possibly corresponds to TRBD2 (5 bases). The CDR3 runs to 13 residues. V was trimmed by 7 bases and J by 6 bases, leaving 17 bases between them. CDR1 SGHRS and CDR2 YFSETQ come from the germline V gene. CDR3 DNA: TGCGCCAGCGGGAGAGGGAGAGATGGCGAGCAGTACTTC. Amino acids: CASGRGRDGEQYF.

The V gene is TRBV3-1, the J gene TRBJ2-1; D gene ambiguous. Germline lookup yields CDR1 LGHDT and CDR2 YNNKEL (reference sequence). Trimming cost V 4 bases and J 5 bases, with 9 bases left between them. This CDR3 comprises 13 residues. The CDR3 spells CASSPFSNNEQFF. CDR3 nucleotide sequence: TGTGCCAGCAGCCCATTCTCTAACAATGAGCAGTTCTTC.

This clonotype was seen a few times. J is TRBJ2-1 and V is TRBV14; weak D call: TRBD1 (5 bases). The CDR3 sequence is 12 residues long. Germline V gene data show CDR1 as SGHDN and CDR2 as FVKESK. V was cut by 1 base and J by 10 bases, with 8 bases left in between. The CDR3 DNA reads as TGTGCCAGCAGCCAAGTCCAGGGCGAGCAGTTCTTC. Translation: CASSQVQGEQFF.

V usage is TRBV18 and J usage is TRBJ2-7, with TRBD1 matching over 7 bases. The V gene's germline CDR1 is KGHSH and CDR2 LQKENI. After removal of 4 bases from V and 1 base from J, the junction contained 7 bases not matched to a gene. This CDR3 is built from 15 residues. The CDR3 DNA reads TGTGCCAGCTCACTTGACCGGACAGGATCCTACGAGCAGTACTTC. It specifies CASSLDRTGSYEQYF.

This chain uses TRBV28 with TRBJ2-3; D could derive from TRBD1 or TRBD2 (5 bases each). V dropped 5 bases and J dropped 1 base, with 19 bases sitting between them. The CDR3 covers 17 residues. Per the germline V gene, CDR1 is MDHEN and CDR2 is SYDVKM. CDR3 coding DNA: TGTGCCAGCAGTCCGAGCCTCAGGGTCGGGGGCACAGATACGCAGTATTTT. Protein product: CASSPSLRVGGTDTQYF.

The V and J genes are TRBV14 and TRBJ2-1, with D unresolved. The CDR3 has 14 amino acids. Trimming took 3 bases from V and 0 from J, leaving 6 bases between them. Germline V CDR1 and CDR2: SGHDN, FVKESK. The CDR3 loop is CASSQSSSYNEQFF. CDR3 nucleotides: TGTGCCAGCAGCCAGTCCAGCTCCTACAATGAGCAGTTCTTC.

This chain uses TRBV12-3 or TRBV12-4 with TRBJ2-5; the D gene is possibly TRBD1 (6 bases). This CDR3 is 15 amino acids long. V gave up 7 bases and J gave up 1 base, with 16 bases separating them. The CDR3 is CASTPTGNGQETQYF. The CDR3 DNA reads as TGTGCCAGCACCCCTACAGGGAACGGCCAAGAGACCCAGTACTTC.

In DNA form, the CDR3 reads TGTGCCAGTTGGGGGGCGGGAACGGCTTTCTTT. Protein sequence: CASWGAGTAFF. This chain joins TRBV2 and TRBJ1-1; D possibly corresponds to TRBD1 (6 bases). V was shortened by 9 bases and J by 11 bases, with 16 bases between the two germline ends. Germline values: CDR1 SNHLY, CDR2 FYNNEI. This CDR3 has 11 residues.

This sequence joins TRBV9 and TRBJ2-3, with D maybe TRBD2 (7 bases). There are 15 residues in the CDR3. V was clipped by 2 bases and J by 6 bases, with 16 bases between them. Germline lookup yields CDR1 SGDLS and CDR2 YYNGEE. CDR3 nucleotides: TGTGCCAGCAGCGTCCGGCGGGGGCCTCCGGATACGCAGTATTTT. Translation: CASSVRRGPPDTQYF.

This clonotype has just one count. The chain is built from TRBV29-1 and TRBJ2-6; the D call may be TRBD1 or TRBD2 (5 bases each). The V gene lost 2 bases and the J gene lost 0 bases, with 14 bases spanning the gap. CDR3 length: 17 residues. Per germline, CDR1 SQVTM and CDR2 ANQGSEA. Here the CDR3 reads CSVELSWGNSGANVLTF. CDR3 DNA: TGCAGCGTTGAACTTTCGTGGGGGAACTCTGGGGCCAACGTCCTGACTTTC.

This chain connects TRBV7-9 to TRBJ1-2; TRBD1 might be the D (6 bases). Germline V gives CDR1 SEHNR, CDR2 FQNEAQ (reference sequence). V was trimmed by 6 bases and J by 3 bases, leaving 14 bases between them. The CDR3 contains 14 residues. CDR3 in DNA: TGTGCCAGCAGAAGCCCGGGACACCACTATGGCTACACCTTC. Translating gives CASRSPGHHYGYTF.

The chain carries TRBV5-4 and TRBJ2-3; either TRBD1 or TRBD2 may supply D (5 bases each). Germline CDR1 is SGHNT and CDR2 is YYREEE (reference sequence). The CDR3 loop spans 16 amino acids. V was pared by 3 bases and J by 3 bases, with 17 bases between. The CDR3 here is CASSSVVGVVTDTQYF. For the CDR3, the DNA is TGTGCCAGCAGCTCAGTGGTGGGGGTTGTTACAGATACGCAGTATTTT.

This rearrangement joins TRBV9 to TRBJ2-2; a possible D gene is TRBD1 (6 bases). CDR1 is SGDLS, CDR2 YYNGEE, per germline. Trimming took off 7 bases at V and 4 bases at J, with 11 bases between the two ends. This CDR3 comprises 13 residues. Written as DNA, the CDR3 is TGTGCCAGCTCTACAGGGACCACCGGGGAGCTGTTTTTT. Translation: CASSTGTTGELFF. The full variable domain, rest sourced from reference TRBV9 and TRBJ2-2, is DSGVTQTPKHLITATGQRVTLRCSPRSGDLSVYWYQQSLDQGLQFLIQYYNGEERAKGNILERFSAQQFPDLHSELNLSSLELGDSALYFCASSTGTTGELFFGEGSRLTVL.

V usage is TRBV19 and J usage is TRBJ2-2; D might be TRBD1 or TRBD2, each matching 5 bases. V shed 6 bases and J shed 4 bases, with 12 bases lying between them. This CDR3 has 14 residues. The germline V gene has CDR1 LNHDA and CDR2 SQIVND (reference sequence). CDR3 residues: CASSASGLTGELFF. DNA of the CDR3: TGTGCCAGTAGCGCTTCGGGGCTCACCGGGGAGCTGTTTTTT.

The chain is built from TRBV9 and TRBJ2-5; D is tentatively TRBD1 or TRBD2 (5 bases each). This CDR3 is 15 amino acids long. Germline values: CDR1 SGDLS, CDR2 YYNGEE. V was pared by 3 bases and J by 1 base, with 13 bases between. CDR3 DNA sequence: TGTGCCAGCAGCGAGGGGTTGGAGGCCCAAGAGACCCAGTACTTC. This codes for CASSEGLEAQETQYF. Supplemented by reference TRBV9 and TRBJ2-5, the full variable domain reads DSGVTQTPKHLITATGQRVTLRCSPRSGDLSVYWYQQSLDQGLQFLIQYYNGEERAKGNILERFSAQQFPDLHSELNLSSLELGDSALYFCASSEGLEAQETQYFGPGTRLLVL.

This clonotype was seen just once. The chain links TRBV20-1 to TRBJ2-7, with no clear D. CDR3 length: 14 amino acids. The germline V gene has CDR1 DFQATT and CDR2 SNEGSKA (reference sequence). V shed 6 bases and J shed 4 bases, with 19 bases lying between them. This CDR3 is CSARPLGRQYEQYF. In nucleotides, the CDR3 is TGCAGTGCCCGCCCCTTAGGTCGGCAGTACGAGCAGTACTTC.

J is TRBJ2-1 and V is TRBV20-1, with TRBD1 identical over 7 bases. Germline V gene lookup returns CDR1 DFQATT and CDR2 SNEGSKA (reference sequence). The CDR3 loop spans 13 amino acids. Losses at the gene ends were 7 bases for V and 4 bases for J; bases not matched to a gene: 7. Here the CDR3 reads CSVRTGMYNEQFF. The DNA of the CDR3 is TGCAGTGTAAGGACAGGCATGTACAATGAGCAGTTCTTC.